This T cell receptor beta chain emerged from a study of neurological immune-mediated disorders (dated by TCRdb to between 2018 and 2021). In the study overall: The study compared peripheral blood TCR-beta repertoires of HTLV-I-associated myelopathy (HAM/TSP) patients, multiple sclerosis patients and healthy controls using UMI-based sequencing. The 95 to 120 TCR-beta libraries included longitudinal samples, technical triplicates and paired sorted CD4+ and CD8+ T-cell subsets alongside PBMC samples. The cohort included some 66 subjects: roughly 15 with HAM/TSP, around 34 with multiple sclerosis, and around 20 healthy controls.

This clonotype was seen at least ten times. The antigen it binds to is not known. The sample holds no much larger clone one base away, and base qualities are not on file. The healthy controls were volunteers from a blood bank in Maryland, USA. TCR libraries for sorted subsets were made from under 1.1 million sorted CD4+ or CD8+ T cells. Peripheral blood was subjected to Ficoll-Hypaque density gradient centrifugation to isolate PBMCs, which were then cryopreserved in liquid nitrogen. Paired sorted CD4+ and CD8+ subsets came from healthy controls, HAM/TSP patients and MS patients. The full study reports these points: Expanded clones from different subjects shared no identical CDR3 amino acid sequences, which suggests that TCR-beta repertoires were private in all groups. The highest TCR clonal expansion was observed in HAM/TSP patients, whereas the lowest was observed in MS patients, even when compared with healthy controls.

To synthesize cDNA, template-switch 5'RACE was performed with a primer carrying a 10-nucleotide random unique molecular identifier so that each TCR transcript was tagged. Every sequencing run yielded over 170 million TCR-beta sequences covering 15-18 subjects. The RNeasy kit was used to extract total RNA. The KAPA Real-time Library Amplification kit was used to amplify TCR-beta VDJ regions with primers targeting the TCR constant region and the 5'RACE anchor. A first PCR added sample indexes and Illumina adaptors, and a second PCR then raised library yield. After Ampure bead purification, the roughly 650 bp TCR product was size-selected on a 2% E-gel SizeSelection system. Library quality was checked on a Bioanalyzer, concentration was measured with Qubit, and libraries were quantified with the Kapa Library Quantification kit before pooling. An Illumina HiSeq 2500 sequenced the libraries paired-end 2 x 150 bp. To increase sequence diversity, about 25-31% phiX was spiked into each library pool. In the original analysis: The UMI-based MiGEC pipeline processed quality-filtered reads and removed over 80% of raw TCR sequences during error correction. VDJ genes were aligned to IMGT germline references, and each clonotype was defined by a unique CDR3 amino acid sequence together with V-J genes. Clonal expansion, Shannon diversity, and CDR3 relatedness (CalcPairwiseDistances, ClusterSamples) were evaluated with VDJtools, and phylogenetic trees were built with CLCbio workbench. Expanded clones were defined as having at least 8 unique UMIs, based on coefficient-of-variation modelling across technical triplicates. TCRdb reanalyzed the raw reads on its own, using fastp at Q25 for trimming and MiXCR for clone calling, and kept in-frame beta chains. CDR3 protein duplicates are merged, each entry listing the most common genes and DNA. The V and J calls reflect TCRdb's pipeline rather than the authors' work. The sample data list 30,000 or so distinct CDR3 sequences, and about 4% of these were observed just once. The ten largest clonotypes hold 20% to 25% of the sample.

For CDR1 and CDR2, the germline V gene (reference sequence) lists LGHDT and YNNKEL. From its cysteine to its phenylalanine, the CDR3 spans 14 amino acids. Only the CDR3 portion is preserved as DNA: 42 bases, with reading frame beginning at the first base. The germline V and J ends show losses of 4 bases and 4 bases respectively, and no gene match explains 6 bases of the junction. This TCR was recovered from a woman in her thirties or forties in good health. The chain employs TRBV3-1 and TRBJ1-2; 7 middle bases align to TRBD1. Sequencing was carried out using CD4+ T cells from blood. This receptor has the CDR3 CASSPRQGSYGYTF. Read as DNA, the sequence is TGTGCCAGCAGCCCGCGACAGGGCAGCTATGGCTACACCTTC.